This TCR beta chain was captured in a study of T cell responses to AZD1222 COVID-19 vaccine. General study findings and limits: In a largely white British group with more females than males, clonal diversity was possibly underestimated. Repertoire samples came only from after the peak T cell response. The study identified only 6 or 7 AZD1222 recipients as seropositive at baseline.

Clones were sequenced by immunoSEQ multiplex PCR, and TCRdb holds only the in-frame ones, with some missing. Of roughly 180,000 clones in the sample, 90% to 95% were seen once. Deletions cut 7 bases from V and 5 bases from J, with 11 bases between. This CDR3 has 12 amino acids. CDR1 MDHEN and CDR2 SYDVKM come from the germline V gene. As for this clone: Antigen: not known.

The sample was peripheral blood, taken on day 0 of AZD1222 vaccination. This sequence was found in an adult in good health. The chain is built from TRBV28 and TRBJ1-2, with unresolved D. The chain's CDR3 is CASNRDLYGYTF. Here the CDR3 DNA reads TGTGCCAGCAACCGGGATTTATATGGCTACACCTTC.